The present T cell receptor beta chain was sequenced within a study of cytomegalovirus exposure and HLA in healthy donors. Study results and limitations: Further analysis, carried out later, found HLA-associated TCR beta chains more clonally expanded than equally common other chains. Later genetic work tied a missense DCLRE1C variant to beta-chain V and J trimming. Previously analyzed data showed that most TCR beta V segments were productive at a frequency of about 87% or about 30%.

Primers: 60 Vbeta forward and 13 Jbeta reverse. Profiled with immunoSEQ multiplex PCR; TCRdb holds only in-frame clones, not every one. The sample includes some 120,000 clones, over 60% of them seen just once. Germline CDR1 reads MGHRA; CDR2 reads YSYEKL. The CDR3 spans 15 residues. V was clipped by 4 bases and J by 2 bases; unmatched bases: 5. As regards this clone: Its matching antigen is unknown.

Sequenced material: PBMCs. This chain connects TRBV4-1 to TRBJ2-3, with 8 bases fitting TRBD2. The source is a woman between 40 and 50 years old in good health and CMV-seropositive. Here the CDR3 DNA reads TGCGCCAGCAGCCCTCGGGAGGGATACACAGATACGCAGTATTTT. Its protein product is CASSPREGYTDTQYF.